This TCR beta chain was sequenced for a study of blood T cell repertoires in COVID-19. As for the study in general: Sample material is recorded as cDNA or gDNA derived from T cells, B-cell-depleted T cells, or PBMCs.

Per the original methods: Nucleated cell number was recorded as an estimate derived from reference gene primer amplification. The repertoire was sequenced with immunoSEQ multiplex PCR; TCRdb's copy has only in-frame clones and lacks some. V and J calls plus clone size are reproduced from that table; the DNA served to infer D and trimming. The sample lists about 110,000 clones; 75% to 95% were seen once. The germline gives CDR1 GTSNPN, CDR2 SVGIG (reference sequence). This CDR3 spans 13 amino acids. Trimming removed 0 bases from V and 4 bases from J, with 9 bases in between. Material for sequencing was peripheral blood. The J gene is TRBJ1-1, the V gene TRBV30, with D unresolved. The sequence derives from a woman aged 25 to 45 with acute or convalescent COVID-19. The CDR3 DNA is TGTGCCTGGAGTGTATCCACCGGCACTGAAGCTTTCTTT. Translating gives CAWSVSTGTEAFF.